This entry concerns a single TCR beta chain. Its cognate antigen is unknown. This sample is part of a study of T cells after yellow fever vaccination. Study-level points and caveats: The presence of abundant clonotypes contaminating from the bulk population was possible in FACS-sorted repertoires. Among primary-vaccination clones, most reappeared after the booster, at around 97% for CD4 and approximately 88% for CD8.

The CDR3 is 16 residues long. V lost 0 bases and J 0 bases, leaving 12 bases between the germline ends. Germline CDR1 MNHEY, CDR2 SVGEGT. MiXCR was run by TCRdb on the 5' RACE reads, yielding one entry per CDR3 protein. The repertoire holds about 330,000 distinct CDR3 sequences, with roughly 8.4% as singletons. This clonotype was obtained from a man aged 18 to 29 who received the YFV17D yellow fever vaccine. The specimen was PBMCs, collected approximately 47 days after the first yellow fever vaccination. The rearrangement joins TRBV6-2 or TRBV6-3 to TRBJ2-7, with D perhaps matching TRBD1 (5 bases). CDR3 amino acids: CASSYSGHSHSYEQYV. For the CDR3, the DNA is TGTGCCAGCAGTTACTCCGGACATTCGCACTCCTACGAGCAGTACGTC.